This record covers a single T cell receptor beta chain. No antigen is known for it. The use of a sample-barcoded 5' primer and a J-beta primer mix characterized a second PCR of about 6 to 11 cycles. TCRdb re-derived calls from the 5' RACE reads in MiXCR, one entry per CDR3 protein. The data hold approximately 600,000 distinct CDR3 sequences, with 58% observed a single time. This sample was included in a study of blood T cells in healthy people across ages. Overall study findings and caveats: Compared with aged donors, long-lived donors showed fewer expanded clones, suggesting selection. Roughly linearly, TCR beta diversity per million T cells fell as age increased. Calculation of diversity from one million T cells yielded estimates considered to be underestimates.

Germline lookup yields CDR1 SGHAT and CDR2 FQNNGV. Germline trimming cut 5 bases from V and 2 bases from J; bases unmatched to any gene: 17. This CDR3 is 18 amino acids long. With each sample, at least 5.5 micrograms of total RNA were extracted. The clonotype was recovered from a man aged 60-69 years in good health. The specimen was blood. The J gene is TRBJ1-2, the V gene TRBV11-2, with 7 bases aligning to TRBD1. The CDR3 nucleotides are TGTGCCAGCAGCCCCCAGGGGGACAGACAAAGAATAAACTATGGCTACACCTTC. Translated: CASSPQGDRQRINYGYTF. Filled out from reference TRBV11-2 and TRBJ1-2, the complete variable domain reads EAGVAQSPRYKIIEKRQSVAFWCNPISGHATLYWYQQILGQGPKLLIQFQNNGVVDDSQLPKDRFSAERLKGVDSTLKIQPAKLEDSAVYLCASSPQGDRQRINYGYTFGSGTRLTVV.